This T cell receptor beta chain was recorded in a study of cytomegalovirus exposure and HLA in healthy donors. The PCR contained 60 Vbeta and 13 Jbeta primers. Some clones are missing from TCRdb's copy, which holds only in-frame ones; the method was immunoSEQ multiplex PCR. The data show 150,000 to 200,000 clones, roughly 80% seen once. Findings of the study overall: In a later analysis, CMV-associated beta chains were mostly HLA-associated, it appeared. There were some V segments, including TRBV6-2 and TRBV6-3, excluded as indistinguishable. Presence/absence analyses treated sequencing depth as roughly uniform across donors.

CDR1 and CDR2 from the germline V gene are WNHNN and SYGVQD (reference sequence). The CDR3 covers 16 residues. The V and J ends lost 7 bases and 0 bases, in that order; junction bases with no gene match: 1. With respect to this clone: The target antigen is unknown.

The V gene is TRBV10-1, the J gene TRBJ2-1; TRBD2 matches 15 bases. The sequenced material came from PBMCs. The sequence derives from a woman between 50 and 59 years old in good health and CMV-seronegative. The CDR3 nucleotides read TGCGCCAGCACGGGACTAGCGGGGGGCTCCTACAATGAGCAGTTCTTC. Amino acids: CASTGLAGGSYNEQFF.